These 9 T cell receptor beta chains were all obtained from the same sample, sequenced in a study of T cell changes during pregnancy in multiple sclerosis. This table comes from immunoSEQ multiplex PCR, and its TCRdb copy is limited to in-frame clones, with some not included. Among some 41,000 clones, about 90% were seen once, and the ten largest hold 10%. The sample consisted of CD8+ T cells from peripheral blood mononuclear cells, taken in the first trimester of pregnancy. The receptors stem from a female donor with multiple sclerosis, enrolled in a pregnancy study.

This chain joins TRBV5-6 and TRBJ2-7; 8 bases fit TRBD1. The CDR3 is 14 amino acids. The trim removed 4 bases at V and 2 bases at J, leaving 5 bases unmatched. Germline V lookup: CDR1 SGHDT, CDR2 YYEEEE. The CDR3 bases are TGTGCCAGCAGCGTAACAGGGGGTACCTACGAGCAGTACTTC. This encodes CASSVTGGTYEQYF.

This clone was seen only a few times. The V gene is TRBV7-6, the J gene TRBJ2-2, with a possible D match to TRBD1 (6 bases). Per germline, CDR1 SGHVS and CDR2 FNYEAQ. This CDR3 is built from 16 residues. Trimming stripped 4 bases from V and 3 bases from J, with 15 bases between. The CDR3 nucleotides read TGTGCCAGCAGCTCCCTTAGGGGGTTGGACACCGGGGAGCTGTTTTTT. Translation: CASSSLRGLDTGELFF.

The chain joins TRBV10-3 to TRBJ2-3; 15 bases align to TRBD2. The CDR3 runs to 16 residues. The germline V gene has CDR1 ENHRY and CDR2 SYGVKD. Trimming at V came to 8 bases and at J to 0 bases, leaving 3 bases not matched to a gene. This chain's CDR3 is CAIGTSGGHSTDTQYF. The DNA for the CDR3 is TGTGCCATCGGGACTAGCGGGGGGCACAGCACAGATACGCAGTATTTT.

The chain recombines TRBV10-3 with TRBJ2-3; 9 nucleotides align to TRBD1. Germline V CDR1 and CDR2: ENHRY, SYGVKD. Trimming removed 0 bases from V and 4 bases from J; junction bases left unmatched: 2. The CDR3 is 15 residues long. The CDR3 bases are TGTGCCATCAGTGAGTCGGGACAGGGCCCAGATACGCAGTATTTT. Amino acid sequence: CAISESGQGPDTQYF.

This chain connects TRBV19 to TRBJ2-7, with a weak D call TRBD1 (6 bases). CDR3 size: 15 residues. With 3 bases removed from V and 0 bases from J, the gap between germline ends came to 12 bases. Germline V lookup: CDR1 LNHDA, CDR2 SQIVND (reference sequence). CDR3 in amino acids: CASSMGSGDSYEQYF. CDR3 coding DNA: TGTGCCAGTAGTATGGGCTCAGGGGACTCCTACGAGCAGTACTTC.

The chain is built from TRBV6-5 and TRBJ1-1; TRBD1 matches at 10 bases. The V and J ends lost 5 bases and 6 bases, in that order; junction bases with no gene match: 6. Per germline, CDR1 MNHEY and CDR2 SVGAGI. CDR3 length: 14 amino acids. The CDR3, as DNA: TGTGCCAGCAGTCGACAGGGGGCGTTTTCTGAAGCTTTCTTT. Translated, it gives CASSRQGAFSEAFF.

This clone appeared a single time. The chain carries TRBV7-9 and TRBJ1-5; 10 bases align to TRBD1. CDR1 is SEHNR and CDR2 is FQNEAQ in the germline V gene (reference sequence). This CDR3 is 15 amino acids long. V shed 1 base, J shed 5 bases, and the junction held 2 bases outside the gene matches. In nucleotides, the CDR3 is TGTGCCAGCAGCTTAGATGGGACAGGGGATCAGCCCCAGCATTTT. This gives the protein CASSLDGTGDQPQHF.

The chain recombines TRBV29-1 with TRBJ2-1; 7 nucleotides align to TRBD2. CDR3 length: 14 residues. V lost 2 bases, J lost 4 bases, and 5 bases stayed unmatched. Germline V gives CDR1 SQVTM, CDR2 ANQGSEA. DNA for the CDR3: TGCAGCGTTGAAACCCAGCGGGAATACAATGAGCAGTTCTTC. Translated: CSVETQREYNEQFF.

This chain uses TRBV9 with TRBJ1-4; a possible D gene is TRBD1 (6 bases). The CDR3 sequence is 17 residues long. CDR1 SGDLS and CDR2 YYNGEE come from the germline V gene. The V and J ends lost 3 bases and 0 bases respectively, with 15 bases between them. In DNA form, the CDR3 reads TGTGCCAGCAGCGCCTCGGACAGTTTAGCAACTAATGAAAAACTGTTTTTT. It translates to CASSASDSLATNEKLFF.